The sequence of this T cell receptor (beta chain) was determined in a study of T cell responses to AZD1222 COVID-19 vaccine listed by TCRdb under 2021. With respect to the entire study: Because spike-specific TCR depth and breadth did not differ between the two schedules, AZD1222 recipients who got a second dose at roughly 4 weeks were pooled with those who got a second dose at roughly 12 weeks. A total of roughly 240 trial participants underwent TCR sequencing, of whom 200 to 220 received two doses of AZD1222 and around 25 received two doses of the MenACWY control vaccine. Trial participants were enrolled by age into 18-55, 56-69 and 70-plus year subgroups, with around 150, 28 and 57 TCR-sequenced participants respectively.

The CDR3 regions of human TCRbeta chains were subjected to immunosequencing. Processing in the source paper ran as follows. TCRs in the repertoires were matched against a reference library of SARS-CoV-2-specific TCRs that had been generated with the MIRA antigen-specificity platform. Breadth was defined as the fraction of unique TCRs that were SARS-CoV-2-associated. Depth was defined as the fraction of total T cells that were SARS-CoV-2-associated. Using the MIRA data, each spike-specific TCR was mapped to the spike region that the TCR reacts to and placed in a CD4 or CD8 class. Log10-transformed breadth and depth values were compared by one-way ANOVA with Sidak's multiple comparisons tests. Not all clones reach the TCRdb copy of this immuneACCESS table, which keeps in-frame sequences only. Checked studies attribute under half of the gap to unresolved V genes and leave the rest unexplained. V and J calls and clone size are copied from that table; D and trimming were computed from the DNA. For this sample the table gives over 100,000 clones, of which around 84% were detected only once. The ten largest account for roughly 12% of the sample.

This sample's time point label indicates: baseline before first vaccination. Vaccinee samples were obtained from the UK trials COV001 and COV002, which included a single-blind randomized controlled phase 2/3 trial of AZD1222 (ChAdOx1 nCoV-19) in healthy adults. For TCRbeta chain sequencing, PBMC samples from trial participants were taken at day 0 and at day 28 after the second dose. To note about this clone: It lacks a known antigen. The sample holds no much larger clone one base away, and base qualities are not on file.

Inclusive of the bounding cysteine and phenylalanine, the CDR3 is 11 residues long. This entry keeps only the CDR3 DNA: 33 bases, framed from base 1. CDR1 and CDR2 were assigned from the germline V gene (reference sequence) as DFQATT and SNEGSKA. Overall study outcomes, separate from this receptor: The 56-69-year group was small, and its depth increase did not reach significance, likely because of low power. Conclusions about previously exposed vaccinees were limited because only five to seven AZD1222 recipients were SARS-CoV-2 seropositive at baseline. No day 14 peak-response samples were available, so repertoires were characterized only after the peak T cell response. Participants were mostly white British and included more females than males, and it was suggested by the authors that clonal diversity may have been underestimated. Reportedly, almost half of the unique spike-specific TCRs recognized epitopes lying outside the regions that are mutated in the B.1.351 and B.1.1.7 variants. Spike-specific TCR breadth and depth rose significantly after two AZD1222 doses compared with day 0 and with MenACWY recipients. The vaccine-associated CD4 TCRs covered the entire spike protein, and the dominant responses fell in regions 160-218 and 743-854.

This receptor chain uses TRBV20-1 and TRBJ1-1; the D gene assignment is ambiguous. Specimen: peripheral blood, collected on day 0 of AZD1222 vaccination. This sequence originates from an adult in good health. The sequenced DNA: TGCAACATCGACGAAAACACTGAAGCTTTCTTT. Its product reads: CNIDENTEAFF.